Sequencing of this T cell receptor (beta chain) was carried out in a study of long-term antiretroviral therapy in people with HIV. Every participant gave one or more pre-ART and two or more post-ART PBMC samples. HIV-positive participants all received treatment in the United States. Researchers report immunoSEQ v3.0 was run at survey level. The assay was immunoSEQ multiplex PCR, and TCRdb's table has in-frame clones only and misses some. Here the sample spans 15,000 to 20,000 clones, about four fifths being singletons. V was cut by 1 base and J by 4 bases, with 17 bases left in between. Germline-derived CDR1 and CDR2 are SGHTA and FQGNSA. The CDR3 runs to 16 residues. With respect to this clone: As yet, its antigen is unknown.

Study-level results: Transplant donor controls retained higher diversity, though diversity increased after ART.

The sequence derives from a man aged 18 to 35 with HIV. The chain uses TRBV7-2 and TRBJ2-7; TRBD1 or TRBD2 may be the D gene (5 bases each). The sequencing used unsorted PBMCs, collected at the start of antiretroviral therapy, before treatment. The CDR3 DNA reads TGTGCCAGCAGCTTAGGAGGGGCCCCACGTAGGTACGAGCAGTACTTC. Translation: CASSLGGAPRRYEQYF.